The text below deals with one T cell receptor beta chain. The antigen remains undetermined. The data belong to a study of T-cell memory formation after mild COVID-19. About the research overall: TCR clusters were largely donor specific.

Germline CDR1 reads SGHDN; CDR2 reads FVKESK. With V trimmed by 1 base and J by 7 bases, 6 bases remained unmatched. The CDR3 totals 14 residues. Constant-segment-primed 5'RACE gave TCR alpha and TCR beta cDNA libraries with sample barcodes and UMIs. TCRdb reanalysed the 5' RACE reads using MiXCR and keeps one entry per CDR3 protein. The sample carries about 130,000 distinct CDR3 sequences, 5% to 6.5% recorded once. Overall study results and limits: Pre-infection memory harbored some responding clones, suggesting cross-reactive memory joined. A second wave expanding day 15 to 37 was CD4+-biased; contracting clones were balanced.

This chain links TRBV14 with TRBJ1-2, with 7 bases that match TRBD1. The sequenced material came from PBMCs or a T cell subset sorted from them (not recorded which). This receptor was obtained from an adult woman who had mild COVID-19 (a few samples of this study predate the infection). Cell type and time point are not known. The CDR3 nucleotides are TGTGCCAGCAGCCAAGCAAGACAGGGCGGTGGCTACACCTTC. Its protein is CASSQARQGGGYTF.